This T cell receptor (beta chain) appears in the sequencing data of a study of blood T cell repertoires in COVID-19. Sequenced by immunoSEQ multiplex PCR; TCRdb stores in-frame clones only, minus some. The sample comprises about 270,000 clones, around four fifths of which are singletons, and 5.7% rests with the top ten. Germline V CDR1 and CDR2: MNHNS, SASEGT. CDR3 length: 14 amino acids. V lost 3 bases and J 5 bases, leaving 14 bases between the germline ends. The TCR originated in an elderly man with acute or convalescent COVID-19. What was sequenced was peripheral blood. The chain employs TRBV6-1 and TRBJ2-7; tentatively, D is TRBD2 (7 bases). CDR3 sequence (DNA): TGTGCCAGCAGTGAGGGGGGGGCATGGGACGAGCAGTACTTC. Residues: CASSEGGAWDEQYF.